These 18 T cell receptor beta chains originate from one sample sequenced in a study of blood T cells in healthy people across ages. The authors ran a second PCR of about 6 to 11 cycles using a sample-barcoded 5' primer and a J-beta primer mix. TCRdb reprocessed the 5' RACE reads with MiXCR, giving one entry per CDR3 protein. The sample includes about 970,000 distinct CDR3 sequences, just over 50% of them seen just once. Sequencing used blood. The receptors come from a woman aged 55-75 years in good health.

A few counts support this clonotype. The chain carries TRBV12-3 or TRBV12-4 and TRBJ2-1, with D hard to call. Trimming left V 2 bases short and J 6 bases short, with 2 bases between. The CDR3 has 11 residues. As DNA, the CDR3 is TGTGCCAGCAGTTTACCCAATGAGCAGTTCTTC. Amino acids: CASSLPNEQFF.

The chain recombines TRBV6-6 with TRBJ2-3; D is possibly TRBD1 (6 bases). Deletions cut 0 bases from V and 1 base from J, with 11 bases between. This CDR3 is built from 16 residues. Germline V gene data show CDR1 as MNHNY and CDR2 as SVGAGI (reference sequence). This CDR3 is CASSYSRGRGTDTQYF. The CDR3 DNA is TGTGCCAGCAGTTACTCGAGGGGGAGAGGCACAGATACGCAGTATTTT.

The J gene is TRBJ1-6, the V gene TRBV7-8; 7 bases line up with TRBD1. The CDR3 covers 15 residues. V was clipped by 4 bases and J by 8 bases; unmatched bases: 8. Germline V gives CDR1 SGHVS, CDR2 FQNEAQ. The CDR3 DNA reads TGTGCCAGCAGCTCCCCAGGGGGAGTAGATTCACCCCTCCACTTT. Its protein is CASSSPGGVDSPLHF.

The CDR3 here is CASSPPPGRKGGNYEQYF. CDR3 DNA: TGTGCCAGCAGTCCTCCCCCGGGGCGGAAAGGTGGGAACTACGAGCAGTACTTC. The chain recombines TRBV28 with TRBJ2-7, with D perhaps matching TRBD1 or TRBD2 (5 bases each). Trimming shortened V by 5 bases and J by 3 bases, and 26 bases separated the two germline ends. The V gene's germline CDR1 is MDHEN and CDR2 SYDVKM. The CDR3 has 18 residues.

The chain joins TRBV7-2 to TRBJ2-3; D remains ambiguous. This CDR3 is 16 amino acids long. Germline V lookup: CDR1 SGHTA, CDR2 FQGNSA. Trimming took 5 bases from V and 2 from J, leaving 17 bases between them. The CDR3 spells CASSGPLTDYTDTQYF. The DNA for the CDR3 is TGTGCCAGCAGCGGCCCTCTGACCGATTACACAGATACGCAGTATTTT.

This clonotype has only one observation. The chain links TRBV3-1 to TRBJ2-1; 8 bases match TRBD2. J gave up 12 bases and V 0 bases, and 10 bases lay outside the gene matches. The CDR3 spans 15 residues. Germline V gene data show CDR1 as LGHDT and CDR2 as YNNKEL (reference sequence). The CDR3 DNA reads as TGTGCCAGCAGCCAAGATTACGGACTAGCAGGTTTGCAGTTCTTC. Translating gives CASSQDYGLAGLQFF.

This chain connects TRBV5-1 to TRBJ2-7; 9 nucleotides align to TRBD2. The junction had 8 bases not matched to a gene; V was cut back by 0 bases and J by 7 bases. Germline V CDR1 and CDR2: SGHRS, YFSETQ. The length of the CDR3 is 15 residues. CDR3 nucleotides: TGCGCCAGCAGCTTGGCGGGTAGCGGGAGAGGGGAGCAGTACTTC. Translation: CASSLAGSGRGEQYF.

The chain employs TRBV5-1 and TRBJ2-1, with 12 bases identical to TRBD2. J was trimmed by 6 bases and V by 0 bases; bases with no gene match: 4. Germline V gene sequence: CDR1 SGHRS, CDR2 YFSETQ. CDR3 length: 16 residues. The CDR3 nucleotides read TGCGCCAGCAGCTTGGTGAGGACTAGCGGGACCAATGAGCAGTTCTTC. Translating it yields CASSLVRTSGTNEQFF. The full variable domain, with the rest looked up from reference TRBV5-1 and TRBJ2-1, is KAGVTQTPRYLIKTRGQQVTLSCSPISGHRSVSWYQQTPGQGLQFLFEYFSETQRNKGNFPGRFSGRQFSNSRSEMNVSTLELGDSALYLCASSLVRTSGTNEQFFGPGTRLTVL.

This chain uses TRBV25-1 with TRBJ2-4, with D perhaps being TRBD1 or TRBD2 (5 bases each). Gene TRBJ2-7 matches the end of the DNA better, so the J call may be wrong. The CDR3 totals 13 residues. Looked up from germline, CDR1 is MGHDK and CDR2 is SYGVNS. CDR3 DNA sequence: TGTGCCAGCAGTAACGCCGGGACCAACGAGCAGTACTTC. Translating it yields CASSNAGTNEQYF.

This clonotype was detected only a few times. A much more abundant neighbour one base away suggests this may be a read error. The genes are TRBV7-2 and TRBJ2-3; 8 nucleotides align to TRBD1. Germline CDR1 and CDR2: SGHTA and FQGNSA. V trimming: 5 bases; J trimming: 5 bases; junction bases outside the gene matches: 6. This CDR3 comprises 14 residues. This chain's CDR3 is CASSVSGTGDTQYF. The CDR3 DNA sequence: TGTGCCAGCAGCGTCTCCGGGACAGGAGATACGCAGTATTTT.

The rearrangement uses TRBV25-1 and TRBJ2-3; the D is unclear. V lost 4 bases and J 0 bases, leaving 11 bases between the germline ends. Germline-derived CDR1 and CDR2 are MGHDK and SYGVNS. The CDR3 is 15 amino acids. The CDR3 DNA reads as TGTGCCAGCAGTGCGAAGATAACTAGCACAGATACGCAGTATTTT. Its protein is CASSAKITSTDTQYF.

The chain uses TRBV29-1 and TRBJ2-7, with D possibly matching TRBD2 (5 bases). V lost 3 bases, J lost 3 bases, and 12 bases lay in between. This CDR3 is 13 amino acids long. CDR1 is SQVTM, CDR2 ANQGSEA, per germline. The CDR3 region has the DNA TGCAGCGTTGATTTGGGGAGTAGCTACGAGCAGTACTTC. It codes for CSVDLGSSYEQYF.

The chain uses TRBV3-1 and TRBJ2-7; D is undetermined. Per the germline V gene, CDR1 is LGHDT and CDR2 is YNNKEL (reference sequence). The CDR3 is made up of 16 amino acids. Trimming stripped 4 bases from V and 0 bases from J, with 16 bases between. Here the CDR3 DNA reads TGTGCCAGCAGCCTCGAAGGCCGGACCAGCTCCTACGAGCAGTACTTC. It specifies CASSLEGRTSSYEQYF.

This chain joins TRBV5-6 and TRBJ2-1, with 8 bases identical to TRBD2. V trimming: 2 bases; J trimming: 4 bases; junction bases outside the gene matches: 5. The V gene's germline CDR1 is SGHDT and CDR2 YYEEEE. The CDR3 loop spans 15 amino acids. The CDR3 loop reads CASSFFSGGYNEQFF. DNA for the CDR3: TGTGCCAGCAGCTTCTTCAGCGGGGGTTACAATGAGCAGTTCTTC.

This clonotype has only a few counts. This chain uses TRBV4-1 with TRBJ2-3; 7 positions match TRBD1. The CDR3 sequence is 14 residues long. Germline V gives CDR1 MGHRA, CDR2 YSYEKL. J lost 5 bases, V lost 6 bases, and 8 bases had no gene match. The CDR3 coding sequence is TGCGCCAGCAGTTACGGGACAGCCGGAGATACGCAGTATTTT. Translated, it gives CASSYGTAGDTQYF.

This clonotype appeared once. The chain carries TRBV3-1 and TRBJ2-5; 12 nucleotides align to TRBD2. The CDR3 length is 19 residues. CDR1 and CDR2 (germline): LGHDT, YNNKEL (reference sequence). V lost 1 base, J lost 0 bases, and 9 bases stayed unmatched. CDR3 nucleotides: TGTGCCAGCAGCCAAGTTTCCGGGACTAGCGGGTACAACCAAGAGACCCAGTACTTC. Translated, it gives CASSQVSGTSGYNQETQYF.

V usage is TRBV12-3 or TRBV12-4 and J usage is TRBJ2-2; D gene uncertain. The CDR3 has 11 amino acids. V shed 6 bases and J shed 7 bases, with 6 bases lying between them. CDR3 sequence (DNA): TGTGCCAGCAGGGGATACGGGGAGCTGTTTTTT. It codes for CASRGYGELFF.

This clonotype appeared a few times. This rearrangement joins TRBV6-6 to TRBJ2-5; D is possibly TRBD2 (6 bases). The J call may be wrong; the DNA end is better matched by TRBJ2-7. The germline V gene has CDR1 MNHNY and CDR2 SVGAGI (reference sequence). The length of the CDR3 is 14 residues. The CDR3 sequence: CASSWAGLPYEQYF. Written as DNA, the CDR3 is TGTGCCAGCAGTTGGGCGGGACTGCCCTACGAGCAGTACTTC.